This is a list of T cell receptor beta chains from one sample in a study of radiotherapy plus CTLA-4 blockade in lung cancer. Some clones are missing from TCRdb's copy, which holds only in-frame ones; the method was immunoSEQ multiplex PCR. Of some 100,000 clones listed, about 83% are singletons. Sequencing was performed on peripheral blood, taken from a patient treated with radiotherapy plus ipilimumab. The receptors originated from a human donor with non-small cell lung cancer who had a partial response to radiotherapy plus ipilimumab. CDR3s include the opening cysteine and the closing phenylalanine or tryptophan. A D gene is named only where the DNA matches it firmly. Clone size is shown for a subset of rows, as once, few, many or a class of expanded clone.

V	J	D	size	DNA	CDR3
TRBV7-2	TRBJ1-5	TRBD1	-	TGTGCCAGCAGCTTGGTAGGGACAGGATTTAGCAATCAGCCCCAGCATTTT	CASSLVGTGFSNQPQHF
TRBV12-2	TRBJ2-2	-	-	TGTGCAAGTCGCTTAGCGGGAGGGCCGGACACCGGGGAGCTGTTTTTT	CASRLAGGPDTGELFF
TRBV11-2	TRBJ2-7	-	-	TGTGCCAGCAGCTTCCGCATGAGCTCCTACGAGCAGTACTTC	CASSFRMSSYEQYF
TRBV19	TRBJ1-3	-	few	TGTGCCAGTACCGACCGGGGGAATACTGGAAACACCATATATTTT	CASTDRGNTGNTIYF
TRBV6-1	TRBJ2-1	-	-	TGTGCCAGCTATCGAGGCTCGCTGGGTGAGCAGTTCTTC	CASYRGSLGEQFF
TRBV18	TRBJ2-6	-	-	TGTGCCAGCTCACCACTTGGACAACTCTCTGGGGCCAACGTCCTGACTTTC	CASSPLGQLSGANVLTF
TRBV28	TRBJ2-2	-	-	TGTGCCAGCAGTTTACGACAGAACACCGGGGAGCTGTTTTTT	CASSLRQNTGELFF
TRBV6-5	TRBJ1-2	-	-	TGTGCCAGCGGAAGAACAGGCGACCTTGGCTACACCTTC	CASGRTGDLGYTF
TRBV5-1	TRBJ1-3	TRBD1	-	TGCGCCAGCAGCCGTGGACAGGGCGCCTCTGGAAACACCATATATTTT	CASSRGQGASGNTIYF
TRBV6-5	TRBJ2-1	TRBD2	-	TGTGCCAGCAGTTACTTTAGCGGGAGCCCGGGGAGTGAGCAGTTCTTC	CASSYFSGSPGSEQFF
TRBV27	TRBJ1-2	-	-	TGTGCCACCCGACAGGTTTATGGCTACACCTTC	CATRQVYGYTF